Listed here are 20 T cell receptor beta chains from one sample, sequenced in a study of blood T cell repertoires in COVID-19. Assay: immunoSEQ multiplex PCR; the TCRdb copy retains only in-frame clones and omits some. The repertoire holds 220,000 or so clones, with 80% to 90% as singletons. Material for sequencing was peripheral blood. The source of these receptors is a man aged 30 to 45 with active or convalescent COVID-19.

The chain uses TRBV5-8 and TRBJ2-7; 8 positions match TRBD1. Germline V lookup: CDR1 SGHTS, CDR2 YDEGEE. The trim removed 2 bases at V and 5 bases at J, leaving 6 bases unmatched. This CDR3 has 14 amino acids. The CDR3 spells CASSFRTGIDEQYF. Here the CDR3 DNA reads TGTGCCAGCAGCTTTCGGACAGGGATTGACGAGCAGTACTTC. The full variable domain, in which reference TRBV5-8 and TRBJ2-7 provide the parts outside the CDR3, is EAGVTQSPTHLIKTRGQQATLRCSPISGHTSVYWYQQALGLGLQFLLWYDEGEERNRGNFPPRFSGRQFPNYSSELNVNALELEDSALYLCASSFRTGIDEQYFGPGTRLTVT.

The chain joins TRBV29-1 to TRBJ1-1; D is unclear. Germline CDR1 reads SQVTM; CDR2 reads ANQGSEA. Trimming shortened V by 3 bases and J by 5 bases, and 10 bases separated the two germline ends. The CDR3 extends over 12 amino acids. CDR3 nucleotides: TGCAGCGTTGATGAGGGCGGGACTGAAGCTTTCTTT. It is translated as CSVDEGGTEAFF.

The V call is TRBV28, the J call TRBJ1-3; D may be TRBD1 (5 bases). The V end was cut by 5 bases, the J end by 1 base, with 18 bases between. The length of the CDR3 is 17 residues. Germline values: CDR1 MDHEN, CDR2 SYDVKM. In DNA form, the CDR3 reads TGTGCCAGCAGTATGGGGACTTTCGGAAAATCTGGAAACACCATATATTTT. Translating gives CASSMGTFGKSGNTIYF. Using reference TRBV28 and TRBJ1-3 for the parts outside the CDR3, the full variable domain is DVKVTQSSRYLVKRTGEKVFLECVQDMDHENMFWYRQDPGLGLRLIYFSYDVKMKEKGDIPEGYSVSREKKERFSLILESASTNQTSMYLCASSMGTFGKSGNTIYFGEGSWLTVV.

The chain recombines TRBV11-2 with TRBJ2-5, with D unclear. This CDR3 has 13 amino acids. The V end was cut by 4 bases, the J end by 5 bases, with 11 bases between. From germline, CDR1 is SGHAT and CDR2 FQNNGV. CDR3 in DNA: TGTGCCAGCAGCTCACCCCCAGTGGAGACCCAGTACTTC. It codes for CASSSPPVETQYF.

The chain joins TRBV19 to TRBJ2-4, with D tentatively TRBD2 (5 bases). Trimming removed 3 bases at V and 0 bases at J, with 9 bases between. Germline V gene sequence: CDR1 LNHDA, CDR2 SQIVND (reference sequence). This CDR3 is 15 amino acids long. CDR3 region: CASSISGIAKNIQYF. The CDR3 DNA reads as TGTGCCAGTAGTATTTCCGGGATAGCCAAAAACATTCAGTACTTC.

The V and J genes are TRBV5-4 and TRBJ2-3; TRBD2 aligns across 8 bases. Germline assignment: CDR1 SGHNT and CDR2 YYREEE (reference sequence). After removal of 0 bases from V and 0 bases from J, the junction contained 9 bases not matched to a gene. The CDR3 contains 18 residues. CDR3 residues: CASSLVGGGLGSTDTQYF. The CDR3 region has the DNA TGTGCCAGCAGCTTGGTAGGGGGGGGACTAGGAAGCACAGATACGCAGTATTTT.

This clone was seen once. V is TRBV6-5 and J is TRBJ1-2; D not certain. V lost 6 bases and J 4 bases, leaving 12 bases between the germline ends. Germline-derived CDR1 and CDR2 are MNHEY and SVGAGI. This CDR3 has 13 residues. CDR3 in DNA: TGTGCCAGCAGCTCACCGCGGATCTATGGCTACACCTTC. Translation gives CASSSPRIYGYTF.

With regard to this clone: A junction boundary mismatches the germline segment, possibly from a read error. The chain couples TRBV2 to TRBJ2-1; the match to TRBD2 covers 7 bases. The CDR3 loop spans 11 amino acids. Germline V gene data show CDR1 as SNHLY and CDR2 as FYNNEI. CDR3 in DNA: TGTGCCAGCAACCGTGGGCGGGAGCCGTTCTTC. Encoded protein: CASNRGREPFF.

This clone has just a few counts. The chain couples TRBV18 to TRBJ1-2; D not resolved. CDR3 length equals 15 residues. CDR1 and CDR2 (germline): KGHSH, LQKENI. V dropped 3 bases and J dropped 8 bases, with 19 bases sitting between them. This chain's CDR3 is CASSPPGIESQGYTF. The CDR3 DNA sequence: TGTGCCAGCTCACCTCCCGGGATAGAGTCGCAAGGCTACACCTTC.

This clone was seen only a few times. The chain combines TRBV27 with TRBJ1-2, with 10 bases matching TRBD1. Trimming at V came to 3 bases and at J to 8 bases, leaving 3 bases not matched to a gene. Germline CDR1 reads MNHEY; CDR2 reads SMNVEV (reference sequence). The CDR3 is 13 residues long. The CDR3 sequence is CASSFRDRGGYTF. The CDR3 region has the DNA TGTGCCAGCAGTTTCCGGGACAGGGGAGGCTACACCTTC.

CDR3 residues: CASSFQGNQPQHF. CDR3 DNA: TGTGCCAGCAGTTTCCAGGGTAATCAGCCCCAGCATTTT. The chain uses TRBV6-5 and TRBJ1-5; a possible D gene is TRBD1 (5 bases). This CDR3 has 13 residues. Trimming took 4 bases from V and 4 from J, leaving 8 bases between them. Germline V gene sequence: CDR1 MNHEY, CDR2 SVGAGI.

The V call is TRBV6-5, the J call TRBJ2-7; a possible D gene is TRBD2 (7 bases). The ends were cut back, 1 base at V and 3 bases at J, with 16 bases in the middle. The CDR3 extends over 16 amino acids. Per germline, CDR1 MNHEY and CDR2 SVGAGI. The CDR3 DNA follows: TGTGCCAGCAGTTACTATGGGTTGGGAGGGGGCTACGAGCAGTACTTC. This encodes CASSYYGLGGGYEQYF.

This chain uses TRBV30 with TRBJ1-5, with 7 bases that match TRBD1. Germline V gives CDR1 GTSNPN, CDR2 SVGIG (reference sequence). The V segment lost 3 bases and the J segment 3 bases; nucleotides outside the gene matches: 2. CDR3 size: 13 residues. This CDR3 reads CAWRGTDNQPQHF. For the CDR3, the DNA is TGTGCCTGGAGAGGGACAGACAATCAGCCCCAGCATTTT.

This clone appeared a single time. The chain's CDR3 is CASSLGPGQGAYNQPQHF. The CDR3 coding sequence is TGTGCCAGCAGCTTAGGACCGGGACAGGGGGCCTACAATCAGCCCCAGCATTTT. J is TRBJ1-5 and V is TRBV7-9; 12 bases fit TRBD1. Trimming removed 1 base from V and 3 bases from J; junction bases left unmatched: 7. This CDR3 is 18 amino acids long. The germline gives CDR1 SEHNR, CDR2 FQNEAQ (reference sequence).

This rearrangement joins TRBV10-3 to TRBJ2-7, with D possibly being TRBD2 (6 bases). V lost 6 bases and J lost 5, with 17 bases in between. This CDR3 has 14 residues. Germline V gene data show CDR1 as ENHRY and CDR2 as SYGVKD. The DNA of the CDR3 is TGTGCCATCAGGTCGTGGAGGGAATTTAACGAGCAGTACTTC. Residues: CAIRSWREFNEQYF.

This chain's CDR3 is CATSSGDSTGELFF. In DNA, the CDR3 is TGTGCCACCAGCAGCGGGGATAGCACCGGGGAGCTGTTTTTT. The chain recombines TRBV15 with TRBJ2-2; D possibly corresponds to TRBD2 (5 bases). Between the trimmed V and J ends, which lost 3 bases and 4 bases, there was a span of 9 bases. Germline loops: CDR1 LNHNV, CDR2 YYDKDF (reference sequence). CDR3 size: 14 residues.

The V and J genes are TRBV2 and TRBJ2-7, with TRBD2 matching 10 bases. Germline trimming cut 6 bases from V and 3 bases from J; bases unmatched to any gene: 8. Germline CDR1 and CDR2: SNHLY and FYNNEI. The CDR3 spans 15 residues. As DNA, the CDR3 is TGTGCCAGCAGGAGAGGACTAGCGGTCTTCTACGAGCAGTACTTC. Amino acids: CASRRGLAVFYEQYF.

The genes are TRBV5-1 and TRBJ2-7; 10 bases match TRBD2. CDR1 and CDR2 from the germline V gene are SGHRS and YFSETQ. CDR3 length equals 14 residues. V lost 4 bases to trimming and J lost 6 bases; unmatched junction nucleotides: 7. The DNA of the CDR3 is TGCGCCAGCAGCGCAACTAGCGGGAAACGCGAGCAGTACTTC. Protein product: CASSATSGKREQYF.

The J gene is TRBJ2-1, the V gene TRBV2; TRBD2 matches 11 bases. With 6 bases clipped from V and 2 bases from J, the junction kept 0 bases outside the gene matches. This CDR3 has 14 residues. Germline assignment: CDR1 SNHLY and CDR2 FYNNEI. The CDR3 DNA sequence: TGTGCCAGCAGGGGACTAGCGGCCTACAATGAGCAGTTCTTC. This gives the protein CASRGLAAYNEQFF.

The chain is built from TRBV25-1 and TRBJ2-3; D is unclear. In germline, CDR1 is MGHDK, CDR2 SYGVNS. Trimming cost V 1 base and J 2 bases, with 10 bases left between them. The CDR3 spans 15 residues. CDR3: CASSESNTYTDTQYF. The DNA of the CDR3 is TGTGCCAGCAGTGAATCCAACACATACACAGATACGCAGTATTTT.